These T cell receptor beta chains were read from a single sample in a study of CD8 T cells in Susac syndrome. From the immunoSEQ multiplex PCR reads, TCRdb called clonotypes with MiXCR, one entry per CDR3 protein. In the table there are 150,000 to 200,000 distinct CDR3 sequences, around 94% of which are singletons. The sample consisted of CD4+ T cells from PBMCs. These receptors came from a human donor in good health. Each CDR3 is given with its conserved first and last residue. The D gene is left open where the match is weak. For some rows the clone size is stated as once, few or many, or as a class when expanded; others skip it.

J: TRBJ2-3
D: -
V: TRBV4-2
size: -
CDR3: CASSQDQVMGDTQYF
DNA: TGTGCCAGCAGCCAAGATCAGGTGATGGGGGATACGCAGTATTTT

J: TRBJ1-2
D: -
V: TRBV20-1
size: -
CDR3: CSARSDSLYGYTF
DNA: TGCAGTGCTAGGAGCGACAGCCTCTATGGCTACACCTTC

J: TRBJ1-5
D: TRBD1
V: TRBV20-1
size: -
CDR3: CSANPVGQVLHSNQPQHF
DNA: TGCAGTGCTAACCCTGTTGGACAGGTACTACATAGCAATCAGCCCCAGCATTTT

J: TRBJ2-1
D: -
V: TRBV20-1
size: once
CDR3: CSARAGEDNEQFF
DNA: TGCAGTGCTAGAGCCGGTGAGGACAATGAGCAGTTCTTC

J: TRBJ1-2
D: -
V: TRBV20-1
size: -
CDR3: CSAANYGYTF
DNA: TGCAGTGCTGCTAACTATGGCTACACCTTC

J: TRBJ1-5
D: -
V: TRBV2
size: -
CDR3: CASTGQASNQPQHF
DNA: TGTGCCAGCACGGGGCAGGCTAGCAATCAGCCCCAGCATTTT

J: TRBJ1-1
D: -
V: TRBV12-3/TRBV12-4
size: -
CDR3: CASSLGPPPGPEAFF
DNA: TGTGCCAGCAGTTTAGGCCCCCCTCCGGGACCTGAAGCTTTCTTT

J: TRBJ2-5
D: -
V: TRBV29-1
size: -
CDR3: CSVSRIMGETQYF
DNA: TGCAGCGTATCCCGGATCATGGGAGAGACCCAGTACTTC

J: TRBJ2-3
D: TRBD2
V: TRBV29-1
size: -
CDR3: CSVSGNTDTQYF
DNA: TGCAGCGTTAGCGGGAACACAGATACGCAGTATTTT

J: TRBJ1-5
D: -
V: TRBV2
size: -
CDR3: CASSEADPRDQPQHF
DNA: TGTGCCAGCAGTGAAGCGGATCCTAGGGATCAGCCCCAGCATTTT

J: TRBJ2-2
D: -
V: TRBV30
size: -
CDR3: CAWSRTAGGELFF
DNA: TGTGCCTGGAGCCGGACTGCTGGCGGGGAGCTGTTTTTT

J: TRBJ2-7
D: TRBD1
V: TRBV7-2
size: -
CDR3: CASSLAPGQGSYEQYF
DNA: TGTGCCAGCAGCTTAGCACCGGGACAGGGGAGCTACGAGCAGTACTTC

J: TRBJ2-7
D: TRBD1
V: TRBV18
size: -
CDR3: CASSHYRDRDREQYF
DNA: TGTGCCAGCTCGCACTACCGGGACAGGGATCGCGAGCAGTACTTC

J: TRBJ1-1
D: TRBD1
V: TRBV7-9
size: -
CDR3: CASSLTPQQGEAFF
DNA: TGTGCCAGCAGCTTAACTCCCCAACAGGGGGAAGCTTTCTTT

J: TRBJ1-2
D: -
V: TRBV20-1
size: -
CDR3: CSAPSTVGGYTF
DNA: TGCAGTGCTCCCTCTACAGTGGGAGGCTACACCTTC

J: TRBJ2-1
D: TRBD2
V: TRBV29-1
size: -
CDR3: CSVVSGGARGEQFF
DNA: TGCAGCGTTGTCAGCGGGGGGGCCCGAGGTGAGCAGTTCTTC

J: TRBJ2-6
D: -
V: TRBV5-6
size: -
CDR3: CASSLMSRSGANVLTF
DNA: TGTGCCAGCAGCTTGATGTCTCGCTCTGGGGCCAACGTCCTGACTTTC

J: TRBJ2-5
D: -
V: TRBV19
size: -
CDR3: CASSIQETQYF
DNA: TGTGCCAGTAGTATACAAGAGACCCAGTACTTC

J: TRBJ1-6
D: -
V: TRBV4-3
size: -
CDR3: CASSQDQGFPLNSPLHF
DNA: TGCGCCAGCAGCCAAGATCAGGGATTTCCTCTTAATTCACCCCTCCACTTT

J: TRBJ2-7
D: TRBD1
V: TRBV20-1
size: once
CDR3: CSARRTGTYEQYF
DNA: TGCAGTGCTAGACGGACAGGGACCTACGAGCAGTACTTC

J: TRBJ2-1
D: TRBD2
V: TRBV27
size: -
CDR3: CASSPPPGLAGGQSYNEQFF
DNA: TGTGCCAGCAGTCCTCCTCCGGGACTAGCGGGGGGGCAATCCTACAATGAGCAGTTCTTC

J: TRBJ1-5
D: -
V: TRBV24-1
size: -
CDR3: CATSDLSSGIQPQHF
DNA: TGTGCCACCAGTGATTTGTCAAGTGGGATTCAGCCCCAGCATTTT

J: TRBJ1-1
D: -
V: TRBV7-2
size: -
CDR3: CASSQRYEAFF
DNA: TGTGCCAGCAGCCAGCGGTATGAAGCTTTCTTT